These 11 T cell receptor beta chains were all obtained from the same sample, sequenced in a study of spatial heterogeneity in lung cancer. TCRdb re-called the 5' RACE reads with MiXCR, one entry per CDR3 protein. The profile covers 7,500 to 10,000 distinct CDR3 sequences, with roughly 3.9% appearing a single time and over 15% taken by the ten largest. The time point here: blood taken at disease recurrence. Whole RNA, isolated from tumor, nontumor lung or frozen PBMC, was sequenced without prior sorting. The sample in question was PBMCs, obtained at recurrence. These receptors all come from a female donor with early-stage non-small cell lung cancer.

There are many counts of this clonotype. This beta chain is an unintended read in a library built for alpha chains; its size means little. The V call is TRBV2, the J call TRBJ2-7, with 11 bases matching TRBD1. Losses at the gene ends were 7 bases for V and 6 bases for J; bases not matched to a gene: 5. The CDR3 has 13 residues. Germline V gene data show CDR1 as SNHLY and CDR2 as FYNNEI. Here the CDR3 reads CASTEGQGGEQYF. Here the CDR3 DNA reads TGTGCCAGCACCGAGGGACAGGGGGGCGAGCAGTACTTC.

Ten or more counts support this clonotype. Since it is a stray read in a library aimed at alpha chains, this beta chain has a size that is not meaningful. The chain employs TRBV20-1 and TRBJ2-3; 8 bases agree with TRBD2. The CDR3 is made up of 14 amino acids. V lost 3 bases to trimming and J lost 2 bases; unmatched junction nucleotides: 4. Germline V CDR1 and CDR2: DFQATT, SNEGSKA (reference sequence). For the CDR3, the DNA is TGCAGTGCTAGCGGGGGGGGATTCACAGATACGCAGTATTTT. This encodes CSASGGGFTDTQYF.

This clonotype was seen more than once but under ten times. The library was designed around alpha chains, so this beta chain is a stray read whose abundance carries little weight. The gene calls are TRBV7-9 and TRBJ2-1; either TRBD1 or TRBD2 may supply D (5 bases each). Germline V gene lookup returns CDR1 SEHNR and CDR2 FQNEAQ (reference sequence). The CDR3 is made up of 17 amino acids. Trimming shortened V by 4 bases and J by 4 bases, and 20 bases separated the two germline ends. CDR3 coding DNA: TGTGCCAGCAGCTCCTATTTGACCGGGACCATTTACAATGAGCAGTTCTTC. It yields the protein CASSSYLTGTIYNEQFF.

At least ten counts were recorded for this clonotype. Since it is a stray read in a library aimed at alpha chains, this beta chain has a size that is not meaningful. This rearrangement joins TRBV10-3 to TRBJ1-5, with TRBD1 as a possible D gene (6 bases). The CDR3 is 16 amino acids. Germline CDR1 is ENHRY and CDR2 is SYGVKD. V lost 3 bases and J lost 4, with 16 bases in between. CDR3 DNA sequence: TGTGCCATCAGTGAAAGTTTTTCGGGGGCAAATCAGCCCCAGCATTTT. Its protein product is CAISESFSGANQPQHF.

In its sample, this clonotype was seen many times. This beta chain turned up in a library designed for alpha chains; as an off-target read, its abundance says little. The V call is TRBV28, the J call TRBJ2-2, with a weak D call TRBD1 (5 bases). Deletions cut 6 bases from V and 1 base from J, with 9 bases between. Looked up from germline, CDR1 is MDHEN and CDR2 is SYDVKM. The length of the CDR3 is 14 residues. The CDR3 DNA is TGTGCCAGCAGCCCCACAGGGAACACCGGGGAGCTGTTTTTT. Residues: CASSPTGNTGELFF.

There are many counts of this clonotype. In a library made to pick up alpha chains, this beta chain is a stray read with a size that means little. V and J are TRBV6-5 and TRBJ1-2; weak D call: TRBD1 (5 bases). V was shortened by 7 bases and J by 5 bases, with 20 bases between the two germline ends. This CDR3 region has 15 residues. CDR1 and CDR2 from the germline V gene are MNHEY and SVGAGI. CDR3 in DNA: TGTGCCAGCACCCTTACAGGATCGGGGGAGTATGGCTACACCTTC. Translating gives CASTLTGSGEYGYTF.

This clonotype was recorded many times. This beta chain lies outside the target of a library built for alpha chains; its clone size means little. V is TRBV28 and J is TRBJ2-2, with 7 bases aligning to TRBD1. With V trimmed by 4 bases and J by 10 bases, 9 bases remained unmatched. Germline V lookup: CDR1 MDHEN, CDR2 SYDVKM. This CDR3 spans 14 amino acids. In DNA form, the CDR3 reads TGTGCCAGCAGTTCATGGGGACAGTCGGTGGAGCTGTTTTTT. It is translated as CASSSWGQSVELFF. The whole variable domain, remainder taken from reference TRBV28 and TRBJ2-2, is DVKVTQSSRYLVKRTGEKVFLECVQDMDHENMFWYRQDPGLGLRLIYFSYDVKMKEKGDIPEGYSVSREKKERFSLILESASTNQTSMYLCASSSWGQSVELFFGEGSRLTVL.

This clonotype was detected many times. Within a library made for alpha chains, this beta chain is off target, and its count is uninformative. This chain joins TRBV29-1 and TRBJ2-7, with D maybe TRBD2 (6 bases). CDR1 and CDR2 (germline): SQVTM, ANQGSEA. V was clipped by 7 bases and J by 6 bases, with 19 bases between them. This CDR3 is 13 amino acids long. The CDR3 coding sequence is TGCAGCGGCCGCCCGGAGGGTAGTGGCGAGCAGTACTTC. It codes for CSGRPEGSGEQYF.

The table lists this clonotype with many counts. This beta chain slipped into a library made for alpha chains as a stray read, so its size is not meaningful. This chain links TRBV29-1 with TRBJ2-3, with D tentatively TRBD1 (6 bases). Germline-derived CDR1 and CDR2 are SQVTM and ANQGSEA. Trimming took 6 bases from V and 9 from J, leaving 16 bases between them. The CDR3 contains 12 residues. CDR3 in amino acids: CSVNPGEGTQYF. The CDR3 coding sequence is TGCAGCGTCAATCCAGGGGAAGGGACGCAGTATTTT.

This clonotype qualifies as medium-sized. This beta chain came through as a stray read in a library set up for alpha chains, and its size says little. The rearrangement links TRBV7-7 to TRBJ2-3; D ambiguous. V lost 2 bases, J lost 6 bases, and 9 bases lay in between. This CDR3 comprises 13 residues. From germline, CDR1 is SSHAT and CDR2 FNYEAQ (reference sequence). The CDR3 DNA is TGTGCCAGCAGCTTACAGCCCGGGGATACGCAGTATTTT. It is translated as CASSLQPGDTQYF.

In its sample, this clonotype ranks as large. Since it is a stray read in a library aimed at alpha chains, this beta chain has a size that is not meaningful. The V call is TRBV20-1, the J call TRBJ2-3; weak D call: TRBD1 (6 bases). The CDR3 sequence is 13 residues long. Germline V gene lookup returns CDR1 DFQATT and CDR2 SNEGSKA (reference sequence). Trimming left V 3 bases short and J 0 bases short, with 7 bases between. The CDR3 spells CSARDSSTDTQYF. CDR3 DNA sequence: TGCAGTGCTAGGGACAGCAGCACAGATACGCAGTATTTT.